This entry lists 18 T cell receptor beta chains sequenced from one sample in a study of T cells in Graves' hyperthyroidism and ophthalmopathy (dated by TCRdb to the late 2010s). Library method: multiplex PCR. This sample was sequenced with an Illumina HiSeq 2000. Amplification of TCR beta CDR3 regions was carried out from RNA transcripts. The TCR CDR3 was subjected to a first round of RT-PCR using the HTBI primer set and the Qiagen OneStep RT-PCR kit. TCRdb reanalyzed the raw reads on its own, using fastp at Q25 for trimming and MiXCR for clone calling, and kept in-frame beta chains. When rows share a CDR3 protein, they turn into one entry using the most common DNA and genes. For this sample there are 480,000 or so distinct CDR3 sequences; around 43% appear just once. The biggest ten clones account for about 45% of the sample. The specimen was peripheral blood or thyroid tissue (not recorded which). The source of these receptors is an adult woman with Graves' disease, either hyperthyroidism or ophthalmopathy (not recorded which).

This chain connects TRBV29-1 to TRBJ1-5; 7 bases are a match to TRBD1. The V and J ends lost 4 bases and 4 bases, in that order; junction bases with no gene match: 4. CDR3 length: 13 amino acids. The germline gives CDR1 SQVTM, CDR2 ANQGSEA. The CDR3 DNA is TGCAGCGTTGGGGACAGAGGTAATCAGCCCCAGCATTTT. It translates to CSVGDRGNQPQHF.

The CDR3 spells CASSGLADTQYF. For the CDR3, the DNA is TGTGCCAGCAGTGGACTAGCGGATACGCAGTATTTT. The rearrangement joins TRBV2 to TRBJ2-3; 8 nucleotides align to TRBD2. V gave up 4 bases and J gave up 6 bases; unmatched junction bases: 0. The CDR3 loop spans 12 amino acids. Germline V gives CDR1 SNHLY, CDR2 FYNNEI.

As regards this clonotype: Compared with germline, one end of the junction differs, possibly owing to a read error. The gene calls are TRBV6-2 or TRBV6-3 and TRBJ1-5; TRBD1 agrees at 7 bases. The CDR3 runs to 17 residues. Germline V gene sequence: CDR1 MNHEY, CDR2 SVGEGT. The DNA for the CDR3 is TGTGCCACCAGTGATGACCGGCCAGGGGGGAGCAATCAGCCCCAGCATTTT. Translated: CATSDDRPGGSNQPQHF.

The chain uses TRBV10-3 and TRBJ1-2; D is undetermined. V was shortened by 0 bases and J by 2 bases, with 7 bases between the two germline ends. The CDR3 contains 14 residues. Germline V gives CDR1 ENHRY, CDR2 SYGVKD. The CDR3 DNA reads TGTGCCATCAGTGAGTCCGAAGGAAACTATGGCTACACCTTC. It specifies CAISESEGNYGYTF.

This clonotype occurred many times. The CDR3 nucleotides read TGTGCCAGCAGCCAAGATGTCACAGGGAAAATGGCTTTCTTT. It encodes CASSQDVTGKMAFF. J is TRBJ1-1 and V is TRBV4-2; weak D call: TRBD1 (6 bases). Germline V gives CDR1 LGHNA, CDR2 YNFKEQ. The ends were cut back, 0 bases at V and 11 bases at J, with 16 bases in the middle. The CDR3 has 14 residues.

This clonotype was recorded at least ten times. The chain employs TRBV2 and TRBJ1-4; no reliable D call. The CDR3 spans 17 residues. Germline CDR1 SNHLY, CDR2 FYNNEI. V was clipped by 0 bases and J by 2 bases, with 13 bases between them. In nucleotides, the CDR3 is TGTGCCAGCAGTGAAGCTACAATGGCAGATACTAATGAAAAACTGTTTTTT. This encodes CASSEATMADTNEKLFF.

J is TRBJ1-2 and V is TRBV12-3 or TRBV12-4; 10 nucleotides align to TRBD1. The CDR3 contains 15 residues. J gave up 6 bases and V 1 base, and 5 bases lay outside the gene matches. CDR3 nucleotide sequence: TGTGCCAGCAGTTTAGGGGACAGGGGAACGAATGGCTACACCTTC. Translation gives CASSLGDRGTNGYTF.

This clonotype was counted many times. V usage is TRBV7-8 and J usage is TRBJ2-5; 8 positions agree with TRBD1. The germline gives CDR1 SGHVS, CDR2 FQNEAQ. With V trimmed by 5 bases and J by 3 bases, 11 bases remained unmatched. The CDR3 length is 16 residues. The CDR3 DNA follows: TGTGCCAGCAGCGTAAGGACAGGGTTCCCAAAAGAGACCCAGTACTTC. Its translation is CASSVRTGFPKETQYF. Full variable domain (remainder filled in from reference TRBV7-8 and TRBJ2-5): GAGVSQSPRYKVAKRGQDVALRCDPISGHVSLFWYQQALGQGPEFLTYFQNEAQLDKSGLPSDRFFAERPEGSVSTLKIQRTQQEDSAVYLCASSVRTGFPKETQYFGPGTRLLVL.

There are a few counts of this clonotype. The rearrangement joins TRBV5-1 to TRBJ1-1, with D possibly TRBD1 on 6 matching bases. The V end was cut by 4 bases, the J end by 5 bases, with 21 bases between. The CDR3 extends over 16 amino acids. Looked up from germline, CDR1 is SGHRS and CDR2 is YFSETQ. The CDR3 coding sequence is TGCGCCAGCAGCCGGGAGACAGGCAGAAGAGGGACTGAAGCTTTCTTT. It codes for CASSRETGRRGTEAFF.

This clonotype was detected only a few times. The V call is TRBV2, the J call TRBJ1-1; TRBD1 matches 7 bases. The J segment lost 9 bases and the V segment lost 4 bases, leaving 2 bases of the junction unmatched. This CDR3 region has 11 residues. The germline CDR1 and CDR2 sequences are SNHLY and FYNNEI. CDR3 nucleotide sequence: TGTGCCAGCAGTGGACAGGGAAAAGCTTTCTTT. The encoded protein is CASSGQGKAFF.

There are many counts of this clonotype. The chain recombines TRBV29-1 with TRBJ2-7, with TRBD2 as a possible D gene (6 bases). CDR3 size: 11 residues. V lost 4 bases to trimming and J lost 3 bases, with 7 bases between them. The germline CDR1 and CDR2 sequences are SQVTM and ANQGSEA. In DNA, the CDR3 is TGCAGCGTTGTGCGGGACTACGAGCAGTACTTC. Protein sequence: CSVVRDYEQYF.

Worth noting for this clonotype: One end of the junction fails to match germline, which may point to a read error. The V gene is TRBV6-2 or TRBV6-3, the J gene TRBJ2-7, with TRBD2 matching 10 bases. CDR3 length: 12 amino acids. CDR1 and CDR2 (germline): MNHEY, SVGEGT. The CDR3 coding sequence is TGTGCCTCCCTAGCGGGAGCGGACGAGCAGCACTTC. Translated, it gives CASLAGADEQHF.

V usage is TRBV5-5 and J usage is TRBJ1-2; D remains ambiguous. With 5 bases removed from V and 8 bases from J, the gap between germline ends came to 16 bases. The CDR3 loop spans 13 amino acids. Germline V gives CDR1 SGHKS, CDR2 YYEKEE (reference sequence). The CDR3 DNA sequence: TGTGCCAGCAGTCGGACTCAACCCGGGGGCTACACCTTC. This encodes CASSRTQPGGYTF. The full variable domain, in which reference TRBV5-5 and TRBJ1-2 provide the parts outside the CDR3, is DAGVTQSPTHLIKTRGQQVTLRCSPISGHKSVSWYQQVLGQGPQFIFQYYEKEERGRGNFPDRFSARQFPNYSSELNVNALLLGDSALYLCASSRTQPGGYTFGSGTRLTVV.

This clonotype was seen once. The V call is TRBV12-3 or TRBV12-4, the J call TRBJ1-4, with TRBD1 as a possible D gene (6 bases). The CDR3 runs 14 residues. V shed 5 bases and J shed 13 bases, with 20 bases lying between them. CDR3 region: CASSPGGGDNLLFF. The CDR3 DNA reads TGTGCCAGCAGTCCGGGAGGGGGAGACAACTTACTGTTTTTT.

The table lists this clonotype with many counts. The V call is TRBV19, the J call TRBJ1-2; D unclear. CDR1 LNHDA and CDR2 SQIVND come from the germline V gene (reference sequence). CDR3 size: 11 residues. Trimming shortened V by 3 bases and J by 8 bases, and 7 bases separated the two germline ends. CDR3: CASSIPGGYTF. The CDR3 DNA is TGTGCCAGTAGTATTCCTGGCGGCTACACCTTC.

CDR3 DNA: TGTGCCAGCAGCCCGACAGATTCATTCCCCTACGAGCAGTACTTC. This translates into CASSPTDSFPYEQYF. The chain is built from TRBV14 and TRBJ2-7; D may be TRBD1 (5 bases). Looked up from germline, CDR1 is SGHDN and CDR2 is FVKESK. This CDR3 contains 15 residues. The germline V and J ends were trimmed by 4 bases and 2 bases, with 15 bases remaining between them.

The chain recombines TRBV7-9 with TRBJ1-1; TRBD1 might be the D (5 bases). Germline V gene data show CDR1 as SEHNR and CDR2 as FQNEAQ (reference sequence). The V end was cut by 5 bases, the J end by 2 bases, with 12 bases between. The CDR3 runs 14 residues. This CDR3 is CASSPRGDNTEAFF. CDR3 nucleotides: TGTGCCAGCAGCCCCCGGGGCGATAACACTGAAGCTTTCTTT. Full variable domain (remainder filled in from reference TRBV7-9 and TRBJ1-1): DTGVSQNPRHKITKRGQNVTFRCDPISEHNRLYWYRQTLGQGPEFLTYFQNEAQLEKSRLLSDRFSAERPKGSFSTLEIQRTEQGDSAMYLCASSPRGDNTEAFFGQGTRLTVV.

In this sample, this clonotype turned up a few times. The chain carries TRBV12-3 or TRBV12-4 and TRBJ2-7; TRBD1 is a possible D gene (6 bases). The V end was cut by 6 bases, the J end by 1 base, with 13 bases between. CDR3 length: 14 amino acids. This CDR3 is CASSPGHPSYEQYF. The CDR3 nucleotides read TGTGCCAGCAGCCCGGGACACCCTTCCTACGAGCAGTACTTC.